The 28 T cell receptor beta chains below come from one sample, sequenced in a study of PD-L1 blockade in urothelial cancer. Clones were sequenced by immunoSEQ multiplex PCR, and TCRdb holds only the in-frame ones, with some missing. The repertoire includes approximately 100,000 clones, roughly nine tenths of them detected once, and 0.97% sits in the top ten. Specified time point: pretreatment peripheral blood. The material sequenced was PBMCs, taken around atezolizumab (anti-PD-L1) treatment. These receptors were taken from a woman at least 80 years old with urothelial cancer.

This rearrangement joins TRBV13 to TRBJ1-2; 8 nucleotides line up with TRBD1. Germline V gives CDR1 PRHDT, CDR2 FYEKMQ (reference sequence). CDR3 length: 15 amino acids. Trimming cost V 5 bases and J 0 bases; bases outside gene matches: 5. CDR3 nucleotides: TGTGCCAGCAGCACGTACAGGGGGTCTAACTATGGCTACACCTTC. Its translation: CASSTYRGSNYGYTF.

The gene calls are TRBV2 and TRBJ2-7, with 10 bases lining up with TRBD2. V dropped 8 bases and J dropped 7; count of bases not matched to a gene: 8. CDR3 length: 13 residues. Per germline, CDR1 SNHLY and CDR2 FYNNEI. The CDR3 DNA reads TGTGCCAGCGGGGCTAGCGGGAGATGGGAGCAGTACTTC. This translates into CASGASGRWEQYF.

The chain combines TRBV5-8 with TRBJ1-3; a possible D gene is TRBD1 (5 bases). Trimming removed 0 bases at V and 0 bases at J, with 7 bases between. The CDR3 is 15 residues long. Looked up from germline, CDR1 is SGHTS and CDR2 is YDEGEE. The CDR3 spells CASSLVGHSGNTIYF. The CDR3 nucleotides are TGTGCCAGCAGCTTGGTGGGGCACTCTGGAAACACCATATATTTT.

V and J are TRBV7-8 and TRBJ1-1; tentative D call: TRBD1 (5 bases). This CDR3 is 15 amino acids long. Germline assignment: CDR1 SGHVS and CDR2 FQNEAQ. V lost 1 base to trimming and J lost 4 bases, with 13 bases between them. CDR3 protein: CASSLDWRDGTEAFF. The DNA for the CDR3 is TGTGCCAGCAGCTTAGACTGGCGGGACGGCACTGAAGCTTTCTTT.

The gene calls are TRBV7-2 and TRBJ2-1; TRBD2 matches 12 bases. Trimming cost V 4 bases and J 10 bases; bases outside gene matches: 11. The CDR3 consists of 16 residues. Germline CDR1 and CDR2: SGHTA and FQGNSA. The CDR3 loop is CASSSFTSGRQTEQFF. CDR3 bases: TGTGCCAGCAGCTCCTTCACTAGCGGGAGGCAAACGGAGCAGTTCTTC.

Turning to this clone: This CDR3 is also generated by other DNA sequences in the sample. V usage is TRBV5-1 and J usage is TRBJ1-2; 8 nucleotides match TRBD1. Germline V gene sequence: CDR1 SGHRS, CDR2 YFSETQ. Germline trimming cut 5 bases from V and 0 bases from J; bases unmatched to any gene: 6. The CDR3 is 15 amino acids. The CDR3 sequence: CASSQGQATNYGYTF. Written as DNA, the CDR3 is TGCGCCAGCAGTCAGGGACAGGCCACTAACTATGGCTACACCTTC.

This clone was seen a few times. This chain joins TRBV7-9 and TRBJ1-1; no reliable D call. V lost 5 bases to trimming and J lost 3 bases, with 13 bases between them. Germline CDR1 SEHNR, CDR2 FQNEAQ (reference sequence). The CDR3 covers 14 residues. DNA of the CDR3: TGTGCCAGCAGCGTAAGCAGGATGGACACTGAAGCTTTCTTT. Translated, it gives CASSVSRMDTEAFF.

This chain joins TRBV10-3 and TRBJ1-5, with D hard to call. The CDR3 consists of 16 residues. Trimming took 0 bases from V and 3 from J, leaving 12 bases between them. The V gene's germline CDR1 is ENHRY and CDR2 SYGVKD. The CDR3 region has the DNA TGTGCCATCAGTGAGTCGGTCGGGATTACCAATCAGCCCCAGCATTTT. Its translation is CAISESVGITNQPQHF.

As DNA, the CDR3 is TGTGCCAGCAGTAACGGAGCGGGAGGCACAGATACGCAGTATTTT. This codes for CASSNGAGGTDTQYF. V and J are TRBV6-6 and TRBJ2-3; 8 nucleotides line up with TRBD2. The V gene end was trimmed by 5 bases and the J gene end by 1 base; junction bases not matched to a gene: 5. The CDR3 totals 15 residues. The V gene's germline CDR1 is MNHNY and CDR2 SVGAGI (reference sequence).

As concerns this clone: Different DNA sequences within this sample yield the same CDR3. This sequence joins TRBV6-1 and TRBJ2-7, with TRBD1 matching over 7 bases. The trim removed 1 base at V and 0 bases at J, leaving 0 bases unmatched. The CDR3 has 14 residues. Germline lookup yields CDR1 MNHNS and CDR2 SASEGT. CDR3 protein: CASSEGTGSYEQYF. CDR3 DNA: TGTGCCAGCAGTGAAGGGACAGGCTCCTACGAGCAGTACTTC.

Regarding this clone: The germline gene is not matched at one end of the junction; a read error may be the cause. The chain is built from TRBV4-2 and TRBJ2-1; D is possibly TRBD2 (6 bases). The CDR3 covers 13 residues. The germline gives CDR1 LGHNA, CDR2 YNFKEQ. In DNA form, the CDR3 reads TGTGCCAGCAGCCAAGAACGTGAGGGCAGGGAGGTCTTC. As protein: CASSQEREGREVF.

The CDR3 loop is CASSGGHSNQPQHF. The CDR3 bases are TGTGCCAGCTCGGGGGGTCACAGCAATCAGCCCCAGCATTTT. V is TRBV6-1 and J is TRBJ1-5, with TRBD1 as a possible D gene (5 bases). V gave up 8 bases and J gave up 1 base, with 12 bases separating them. The CDR3 is 14 residues long. Germline V gene lookup returns CDR1 MNHNS and CDR2 SASEGT.

The chain links TRBV6-5 to TRBJ1-1; D not certain. Trimming shortened V by 7 bases and J by 1 base, and 13 bases separated the two germline ends. The CDR3 spans 14 residues. CDR1 is MNHEY, CDR2 SVGAGI, per germline. DNA of the CDR3: TGTGCCAGCAAAAGTAACAGAGAGAACACTGAAGCTTTCTTT. This codes for CASKSNRENTEAFF.

The rearrangement uses TRBV5-4 and TRBJ2-7; D not resolved. The CDR3 is 14 residues long. V shed 0 bases and J shed 1 base, with 8 bases lying between them. The germline CDR1 and CDR2 sequences are SGHNT and YYREEE (reference sequence). CDR3 amino acids: CASSLESSSYEQYF. Written as DNA, the CDR3 is TGTGCCAGCAGCTTGGAGTCTAGTTCCTACGAGCAGTACTTC.

V usage is TRBV30 and J usage is TRBJ2-1; D gene uncertain. Trimming took off 1 base at V and 10 bases at J, with 8 bases between the two ends. The CDR3 consists of 11 residues. CDR1 is GTSNPN and CDR2 is SVGIG in the germline V gene (reference sequence). CDR3 nucleotide sequence: TGTGCCTGGAGTGGCCGGTGGGAGCAGTTCTTC. It specifies CAWSGRWEQFF.

The CDR3 sequence: CASSLVGGAGQPQHF. CDR3 in DNA: TGTGCCAGCAGTTTGGTTGGGGGGGCTGGTCAGCCCCAGCATTTT. The chain links TRBV27 to TRBJ1-5; tentatively, D is TRBD1 (6 bases). The CDR3 length is 15 residues. Germline V gene lookup returns CDR1 MNHEY and CDR2 SMNVEV (reference sequence). V lost 3 bases, J lost 6 bases, and 15 bases lay in between.

This chain uses TRBV5-4 with TRBJ2-1; TRBD2 matches at 8 bases. Germline CDR1 SGHNT, CDR2 YYREEE (reference sequence). This CDR3 has 17 amino acids. The trim removed 2 bases at V and 1 base at J, leaving 8 bases unmatched. CDR3 sequence reads: CASSFSLIAGSYNEQFF. As DNA, the CDR3 is TGTGCCAGCAGCTTTTCCCTGATAGCGGGATCCTACAATGAGCAGTTCTTC. Supplemented by reference TRBV5-4 and TRBJ2-1, the full variable domain reads ETGVTQSPTHLIKTRGQQVTLRCSSQSGHNTVSWYQQALGQGPQFIFQYYREEENGRGNFPPRFSGLQFPNYSSELNVNALELDDSALYLCASSFSLIAGSYNEQFFGPGTRLTVL.

The V and J genes are TRBV7-2 and TRBJ2-1; the D gene is possibly TRBD1 (5 bases). Germline V gives CDR1 SGHTA, CDR2 FQGNSA. The CDR3 extends over 14 amino acids. Trimming took off 1 base at V and 9 bases at J, with 13 bases between the two ends. The CDR3 is CASSLVGASTEQFF. In DNA, the CDR3 is TGTGCCAGCAGCTTAGTTGGGGCTTCAACTGAGCAGTTCTTC.

V and J are TRBV2 and TRBJ1-3; maybe TRBD1 (6 bases). Germline V gene sequence: CDR1 SNHLY, CDR2 FYNNEI. The CDR3 is 13 residues long. Trimming took 4 bases from V and 6 from J, leaving 10 bases between them. Here the CDR3 reads CASSAQGLNTIYF. The CDR3 bases are TGTGCCAGCAGTGCACAGGGCTTAAACACCATATATTTT.

The V gene is TRBV18, the J gene TRBJ2-1, with 7 bases lining up with TRBD2. CDR1 and CDR2 (germline): KGHSH, LQKENI. V lost 1 base and J lost 2; bases outside the gene matches: 5. The CDR3 covers 16 residues. CDR3 coding DNA: TGTGCCAGCTCACCACGGGGGGGTGGTCCCTACAATGAGCAGTTCTTC. Protein sequence: CASSPRGGGPYNEQFF.

The rearrangement uses TRBV6-6 and TRBJ2-1; 13 bases match TRBD2. With V trimmed by 7 bases and J by 10 bases, 13 bases remained unmatched. CDR3 length: 16 amino acids. CDR1 is MNHNY and CDR2 is SVGAGI in the germline V gene (reference sequence). The CDR3 DNA is TGTGCCAGCATTCCAGAGGGACTAGCGGGACTTAAAGAGCAGTTCTTC. Residues: CASIPEGLAGLKEQFF.

This clone was counted once. The CDR3 protein is CASSDTGDGWDEQYF. The DNA of the CDR3 is TGCGCCAGCAGTGACACGGGGGACGGGTGGGACGAGCAGTACTTC. The chain recombines TRBV10-2 with TRBJ2-7, with D possibly TRBD2 on 6 matching bases. V was clipped by 3 bases and J by 5 bases, with 17 bases between them. Germline CDR1 is WSHSY and CDR2 is SAAADI. CDR3 length: 15 amino acids.

The J gene is TRBJ2-7, the V gene TRBV7-9, with TRBD2 matching over 8 bases. In germline, CDR1 is SEHNR, CDR2 FQNEAQ (reference sequence). V dropped 5 bases and J dropped 2; count of bases not matched to a gene: 14. The CDR3 extends over 17 amino acids. CDR3 loop: CASSARDLSGRPYEQYF. DNA for the CDR3: TGTGCCAGCAGCGCTAGGGACCTCAGCGGGAGACCCTACGAGCAGTACTTC.

The chain couples TRBV9 to TRBJ1-4, with TRBD1 matching 9 bases. Germline trimming cut 3 bases from V and 5 bases from J; bases unmatched to any gene: 2. The CDR3 is made up of 14 amino acids. The germline gives CDR1 SGDLS, CDR2 YYNGEE. The CDR3 region has the DNA TGTGCCAGCAGCGCGACAGGGGGGAATGAAAAACTGTTTTTT. It specifies CASSATGGNEKLFF. The full variable domain, completed using reference TRBV9 and TRBJ1-4, is DSGVTQTPKHLITATGQRVTLRCSPRSGDLSVYWYQQSLDQGLQFLIQYYNGEERAKGNILERFSAQQFPDLHSELNLSSLELGDSALYFCASSATGGNEKLFFGSGTQLSVL.

CDR3 nucleotides: TGTGCCAGCTTGCGCAGGGGAAATCAGCCCCAGCATTTT. It encodes CASLRRGNQPQHF. This chain links TRBV2 with TRBJ1-5; tentative D call: TRBD1 (6 bases). Germline V CDR1 and CDR2: SNHLY, FYNNEI. V lost 8 bases to trimming and J lost 4 bases, with 12 bases between them. This CDR3 spans 13 amino acids.

This clone has just one count. The genes are TRBV27 and TRBJ2-2, with 7 positions matching TRBD1. This CDR3 has 16 amino acids. Per the germline V gene, CDR1 is MNHEY and CDR2 is SMNVEV (reference sequence). With 5 bases clipped from V and 4 bases from J, the junction kept 10 bases outside the gene matches. CDR3 coding DNA: TGTGCCAGCAGTCGCCGAACAGGGGCTGGCACCGGGGAGCTGTTTTTT. This translates into CASSRRTGAGTGELFF.

The chain recombines TRBV27 with TRBJ2-7, with 13 nucleotides matching TRBD2. Germline-derived CDR1 and CDR2 are MNHEY and SMNVEV (reference sequence). The CDR3 extends over 16 amino acids. V trimming: 4 bases; J trimming: 1 base; junction bases outside the gene matches: 4. The CDR3 is CASSSPGLAGSYEQYF. In nucleotides, the CDR3 is TGTGCCAGCAGTTCACCGGGACTAGCGGGATCCTACGAGCAGTACTTC.

CDR3 DNA: TGTGCCAGTAGGCGGGGAGCGGGGCATGGAAATCAGCCCCAGCATTTT. This gives the protein CASRRGAGHGNQPQHF. This sequence joins TRBV19 and TRBJ1-5, with a tentative D call TRBD1 (5 bases). Germline values: CDR1 LNHDA, CDR2 SQIVND (reference sequence). Trimming took 6 bases from V and 4 from J, leaving 19 bases between them. CDR3 size: 16 residues.